A selection of T cell receptor beta chains follows, all from one sample in a study of T-cell memory formation after mild COVID-19. One entry per CDR3 protein results from TCRdb running MiXCR on the 5' RACE reads. Altogether about half a million distinct CDR3 sequences are present, 15% to 20% being singletons, with the ten largest covering approximately 13%. Material: PBMCs or a T cell subset sorted from them (not recorded which). Every receptor here comes from an adult woman who had mild COVID-19 (a few samples of this study predate the infection). Cell type and time point are not known. Both conserved end residues are part of each CDR3. Each record gives: clone size, V gene, D gene, J gene, CDR3 DNA, CDR3 protein. A D gene is named only where the DNA matches it firmly. Only part of the rows carry a size: once, few, many, or a class if the clone is expanded.

few	TRBV21-1	NA	TRBJ1-1	TGTGCCAGCATGTACCTTGACGCTTTCTTT	CASMYLDAFF
few	TRBV2	NA	TRBJ2-1	TGTGCCAGCAGTGAACAGGGGACTCGCGACAATGAGCAGTTCTTC	CASSEQGTRDNEQFF
NA	TRBV20-1	NA	TRBJ2-2	NA	CSAHAQGVRRSCFF
few	TRBV30	NA	TRBJ2-5	TGTGCCTGGACACTTAACTCAGGAGAGACCCAGTACTTC	CAWTLNSGETQYF
many	TRBV7-2	TRBD1	TRBJ2-2	TGTGCCAGCAGGACCGGGACAGGAGTGACCGGGGAGCTGTTTTTT	CASRTGTGVTGELFF
few	TRBV29-1	NA	TRBJ2-4	TGCAGCGTTGACCCCGGACAGAACGGCATTCAGTACTTC	CSVDPGQNGIQYF
many	TRBV12-3/TRBV12-4	TRBD2	TRBJ2-3	TGTGCCAGCAGTTTAGTACTAGCGGGAGCTACGCAGTATTTT	CASSLVLAGATQYF
many	TRBV7-3	NA	TRBJ2-3	TGTGCCAGCAGCAGATCGGGCCCAGATACGCAGTATTTT	CASSRSGPDTQYF
NA	TRBV18	TRBD2	TRBJ2-1	TGTGCCAGCTCACGATCAACCGGGACTAGCGGGAGGGCCATAAGTCACAATGAGCAGTTCTTC	CASSRSTGTSGRAISHNEQFF
NA	TRBV12-3/TRBV12-4	NA	TRBJ2-3	TGTGCCAGCAGCCCCACCGGGGGAAGGAACACAGATACGCAGTATTTT	CASSPTGGRNTDTQYF
NA	TRBV23-1	TRBD1	TRBJ2-3	TGCGCCAGGAGGGGACAGGGGGAAGTAGATACGCAGTATTTT	CARRGQGEVDTQYF
NA	TRBV4-1	NA	TRBJ2-2	TGCGCCAGCAGCCAAGGACAGTTGGGAAACACCGGGGAGCTGTTTTTT	CASSQGQLGNTGELFF
NA	TRBV15	TRBD1	TRBJ1-2	TGTGCCACCAGCAGAGATTTCAGACAGGGCGAGATGACTGGCTACACCTTC	CATSRDFRQGEMTGYTF
NA	TRBV7-2	NA	TRBJ1-2	TGTGCCAGCAGACCAAACCATTCGAACTATGGCTACACCTTC	CASRPNHSNYGYTF
few	TRBV24-1	NA	TRBJ2-4	TGTGCCACCAGTGAAGGGGGTACGGACATTCAGTACTTC	CATSEGGTDIQYF
NA	TRBV20-1	NA	TRBJ1-2	TGCAGTGCGAGAGGCCGGACAGATACTAACTATGGCTACACCTTC	CSARGRTDTNYGYTF
NA	TRBV4-2	TRBD2	TRBJ2-4	TGTGCCAGCAGCCAAGAGGGGCTAGCGGGGGGAAACATTCAGTACTTC	CASSQEGLAGGNIQYF
NA	TRBV4-1	NA	TRBJ1-4	TGCGCCAGCAGCCAAGGGACACTCGGGGGAGAAAAACTGTTTTTT	CASSQGTLGGEKLFF
NA	TRBV5-1	NA	TRBJ1-2	TGCGCCAGCATGTACGGAAAAGGGCTGGGCGGCTACACCTTC	CASMYGKGLGGYTF
many	TRBV27	NA	TRBJ2-3	TGTGCCAGCAGTCTACACTACTCTTCTAGCACAGATACGCAGTATTTT	CASSLHYSSSTDTQYF
NA	TRBV18	TRBD2	TRBJ2-7	TGTGCCAGCTCACCAGGGACTAGCCTTAGCTCCTACGAGCAGTACTTC	CASSPGTSLSSYEQYF
NA	TRBV2	TRBD1	TRBJ2-1	TGTGCCAGCAGTGAACAAGGGGGCTCTTTGAATGAGCAGTTCTTC	CASSEQGGSLNEQFF